This TCR beta chain was captured by sequencing in a study of patients and donors after allogeneic stem cell transplantation. Germline assignment: CDR1 MDHEN and CDR2 SYDVKM. CDR3 length: 13 amino acids. V gave up 6 bases and J gave up 4 bases, with 10 bases separating them. TCRdb reanalysed the RT-PCR reads using MiXCR and keeps one entry per CDR3 protein. The table records under 200,000 distinct CDR3 sequences, roughly 30% of them present only once. The rearrangement links TRBV28 to TRBJ1-3; no firm D call. The sample consisted of blood, either unsorted or a sorted T cell fraction (not recorded which). This receptor was obtained from a human donor who was either an allogeneic HSCT recipient or a stem cell or donor lymphocyte infusion donor (not recorded which). It is not recorded whose cells these are; they may come from a transplant donor. DNA for the CDR3: TGTGCCAGCAGCCAACCGTGGGGAAACACCATATATTTT. Protein sequence: CASSQPWGNTIYF.